Following are 12 T cell receptor beta chains from one sample sequenced in a study of Graves' ophthalmopathy and Graves' hyperthyroidism. Amplified material comprised TCR beta CDR3 regions derived from RNA transcripts. RT-PCR was first run with HTBI primers, then multiplex PCR in a second round. From the multiplex PCR reads, TCRdb called clonotypes with MiXCR, one entry per CDR3 protein. This sample has about 16,000 distinct CDR3 sequences; more than 45% occur once, and the top ten carry roughly 23%. Source material: peripheral blood. These receptors were taken from a woman aged 40-49 years with stable Graves' hyperthyroidism.

This clonotype has a count of ten or more. The rearrangement joins TRBV13 to TRBJ1-1; D not certain. V lost 5 bases to trimming and J lost 1 base, with 14 bases between them. The CDR3 is 15 residues long. Germline CDR1 is PRHDT and CDR2 is FYEKMQ (reference sequence). The chain's CDR3 is CASSQESYKNTEAFF. The CDR3 DNA reads TGTGCCAGCAGCCAAGAATCTTATAAGAACACTGAAGCTTTCTTT.

This rearrangement joins TRBV29-1 to TRBJ2-7; D tentatively reads TRBD1 or TRBD2 (6 bases each). CDR3 length equals 13 residues. Germline CDR1 reads SQVTM; CDR2 reads ANQGSEA. V was shortened by 6 bases and J by 2 bases, with 14 bases between the two germline ends. This CDR3 reads CSVPTGDTYEQYF. The CDR3 nucleotides are TGCAGCGTACCGACGGGGGACACCTACGAGCAGTACTTC.

The V and J genes are TRBV6-5 and TRBJ1-5; 9 bases fit TRBD1. The germline CDR1 and CDR2 sequences are MNHEY and SVGAGI. This CDR3 has 16 residues. J was trimmed by 7 bases and V by 2 bases; bases with no gene match: 9. The CDR3 DNA reads TGTGCCAGCAGTTACCAACCGGACAGGGGAGGCCAGCCCCAGCATTTT. Protein: CASSYQPDRGGQPQHF.

This chain uses TRBV7-6 with TRBJ2-1; 14 nucleotides agree with TRBD2. This CDR3 is built from 16 residues. Trimming took 1 base from V and 7 from J; bases not matched to a gene: 3. From germline, CDR1 is SGHVS and CDR2 FNYEAQ. The chain's CDR3 is CASSLGGTSGSNEQFF. CDR3 nucleotide sequence: TGTGCCAGCAGCTTAGGGGGGACTAGCGGGAGTAATGAGCAGTTCTTC. Full variable domain (outside the CDR3, taken from reference TRBV7-6 and TRBJ2-1): GAGVSQSPRYKVTKRGQDVALRCDPISGHVSLYWYRQALGQGPEFLTYFNYEAQQDKSGLPNDRFSAERPEGSISTLTIQRTEQRDSAMYRCASSLGGTSGSNEQFFGPGTRLTVL.

In this sample, this clonotype turned up many times. The J gene is TRBJ1-5, the V gene TRBV20-1; D might be TRBD1 (6 bases). The germline V gene encodes CDR1 DFQATT and CDR2 SNEGSKA (reference sequence). The CDR3 has 13 residues. Deletions cut 8 bases from V and 3 bases from J, with 14 bases between. The CDR3, as DNA: TGCAGTCCTATAGGGGGAGACAATCAGCCCCAGCATTTT. Translated: CSPIGGDNQPQHF.

The chain links TRBV6-5 to TRBJ2-7; maybe TRBD1 (6 bases). This CDR3 contains 14 residues. Germline CDR1 reads MNHEY; CDR2 reads SVGAGI. Deletions cut 9 bases from V and 3 bases from J, with 18 bases between. CDR3 protein: CASSQDRFGYEQYF. The CDR3 coding sequence is TGTGCCAGTAGTCAAGACAGGTTCGGCTACGAGCAGTACTTC.

V gene TRBV7-9 combines with J gene TRBJ2-1; possibly TRBD2 for D (5 bases). V was pared by 3 bases and J by 7 bases, with 13 bases between. The CDR3 spans 14 residues. Germline-derived CDR1 and CDR2 are SEHNR and FQNEAQ (reference sequence). The CDR3: CASSLRAAENEQFF. CDR3 nucleotide sequence: TGTGCCAGCAGCTTGAGGGCAGCAGAGAATGAGCAGTTCTTC. The whole variable domain, remainder taken from reference TRBV7-9 and TRBJ2-1, is DTGVSQNPRHKITKRGQNVTFRCDPISEHNRLYWYRQTLGQGPEFLTYFQNEAQLEKSRLLSDRFSAERPKGSFSTLEIQRTEQGDSAMYLCASSLRAAENEQFFGPGTRLTVL.

This clonotype is categorized as medium-sized. V gene TRBV10-1 combines with J gene TRBJ2-3; the D is unclear. V dropped 2 bases and J dropped 6 bases, with 6 bases sitting between them. Germline assignment: CDR1 WNHNN and CDR2 SYGVQD (reference sequence). The CDR3 spans 12 residues. The CDR3 spells CASSEGKDTQYF. In DNA form, the CDR3 reads TGCGCCAGCAGTGAGGGGAAGGATACGCAGTATTTT.

This clonotype was counted between two and nine times. The V call is TRBV7-6, the J call TRBJ2-3; TRBD2 aligns across 7 bases. The CDR3 contains 17 residues. The V gene end was trimmed by 2 bases and the J gene end by 0 bases; junction bases not matched to a gene: 8. Germline V gene data show CDR1 as SGHVS and CDR2 as FNYEAQ. The CDR3 DNA sequence: TGTGCCAGCAGCTTAACCGTCTCTAGCGGTAGCACAGATACGCAGTATTTT. Amino acids: CASSLTVSSGSTDTQYF.

On this clonotype itself: One junction end disagrees with the germline gene, perhaps due to a read error. The CDR3 loop reads CASSLAATGGPDTLYF. The CDR3 nucleotides are TGTGCCAGCAGCTTAGCGGCGACGGGGGGGCCAGATACGCTGTATTTT. The J gene is TRBJ2-3, the V gene TRBV7-2, with 8 bases aligning to TRBD2. This CDR3 is 16 amino acids long. CDR1 is SGHTA, CDR2 FQGNSA, per germline.

As regards this clonotype: The junction does not match germline at one end; this may be a read error. The chain combines TRBV29-1 with TRBJ1-2; D is ambiguous. CDR3 length equals 11 residues. The V gene's germline CDR1 is SQVTM and CDR2 ANQGSEA. CDR3 region: CSVKVDYDYTF. CDR3 in DNA: TGCAGCGTTAAGGTAGACTATGACTACACCTTC.

Regarding this clonotype: One base away lies a much larger clone, so this may be a sequencing read error. This rearrangement joins TRBV14 to TRBJ2-7; 7 nucleotides align to TRBD2. In germline, CDR1 is SGHDN, CDR2 FVKESK. The CDR3 length is 16 residues. CDR3 region: CASSLSRLALPYELYF. The CDR3 region has the DNA TGTGCCAGCAGCCTCTCCCGACTAGCACTACCCTACGAGCTGTACTTC.